This TCR beta chain was obtained from a study of shared clonotypes between healthy human individuals. Findings and limits, study-wide: Naive subsets typically showed greater estimated richness than memory subsets. Rarefaction exposed incomplete sorted-subset sequencing despite large depth.

The CDR3 is 12 residues long. After removal of 2 bases from V and 10 bases from J, the junction contained 5 bases not matched to a gene. Germline V gene data show CDR1 as GTSNPN and CDR2 as SVGIG (reference sequence). A note on this clone: The antigen remains undetermined.

Clones were read by immunoSEQ multiplex PCR, and TCRdb kept only the in-frame ones, dropping some. Of some 2.1 million clones listed, about 95% are singletons. Naive CD8 isolation took CD45RO-negative cells positively selected for CCR7 and excluded terminally differentiated effector memory CD45RA+ cells. The TCR comes from a man between 18 and 29 years old in good health. The specimen was naive CD8+ T cells sorted from blood. The chain has TRBV30 and TRBJ2-1; 7 nucleotides match TRBD1. The CDR3 DNA is TGTGCCTGGAGTCGCACAGGGGTGGAGCAGTTCTTC. This codes for CAWSRTGVEQFF.